Shown below are 25 T cell receptor beta chains from a single sample sequenced in a study of a mutant IDH1 vaccine in newly diagnosed glioma. Libraries were prepared by immunoSEQ multiplex PCR; TCRdb keeps only in-frame clonotypes and omits some of them. The sample lists tens of thousands of clones; 65% to 90% were seen once. These receptors have no known antigen. Time point specified: week 35, safety follow-up. The investigators gave 300 ug of mutant IDH1 20-mer peptide in each vaccine dose, together with topical imiquimod. The sequences come from PBMCs, collected from a glioma patient whose treatment included an IDH1 peptide vaccine. Every receptor here comes from a woman aged 40 to 50 with glioma. Some clones in this sample may be carry-over from other donors' samples.

V is TRBV19 and J is TRBJ2-1, with 8 bases lining up with TRBD1. J lost 8 bases, V lost 5 bases, and 5 bases had no gene match. The germline V gene has CDR1 LNHDA and CDR2 SQIVND (reference sequence). There are 13 residues in the CDR3. CDR3 in DNA: TGTGCCAGTAGTGCCGGGACAGGTGATGAGCAGTTCTTC. Its translation is CASSAGTGDEQFF.

This clone appeared once. The V call is TRBV6-1, the J call TRBJ2-2; no clear D gene. Trimming stripped 5 bases from V and 5 bases from J, with 12 bases between. The CDR3 consists of 14 residues. Looked up from germline, CDR1 is MNHNS and CDR2 is SASEGT. This chain's CDR3 is CASSLTVGTGELFF. The CDR3 nucleotides read TGTGCCAGCAGTCTGACGGTTGGTACCGGGGAGCTGTTTTTT.

The rearrangement joins TRBV19 to TRBJ2-4; no firm D call. This CDR3 is 13 amino acids long. Germline values: CDR1 LNHDA, CDR2 SQIVND (reference sequence). Trimming shortened V by 5 bases and J by 4 bases, and 9 bases separated the two germline ends. In DNA, the CDR3 is TGTGCCAGTAGTGACACGCCGAAAAACATTCAGTACTTC. Translating gives CASSDTPKNIQYF. Full variable domain (rest looked up from reference TRBV19 and TRBJ2-4): DGGITQSPKYLFRKEGQNVTLSCEQNLNHDAMYWYRQDPGQGLRLIYYSQIVNDFQKGDIAEGYSVSREKKESFPLTVTSAQKNPTAFYLCASSDTPKNIQYFGAGTRLSVL.

This chain uses TRBV7-9 with TRBJ2-5, with D possibly called TRBD1 or TRBD2 (5 bases each). This CDR3 region has 14 residues. Germline CDR1 reads SEHNR; CDR2 reads FQNEAQ (reference sequence). V lost 6 bases to trimming and J lost 1 base, with 12 bases between them. The DNA for the CDR3 is TGTGCCAGCAGGCCGAGGGACGTCCAAGAGACCCAGTACTTC. Amino acid sequence: CASRPRDVQETQYF. Looking up the rest from reference TRBV7-9 and TRBJ2-5 gives the full variable domain: DTGVSQNPRHKITKRGQNVTFRCDPISEHNRLYWYRQTLGQGPEFLTYFQNEAQLEKSRLLSDRFSAERPKGSFSTLEIQRTEQGDSAMYLCASRPRDVQETQYFGPGTRLLVL.

For this clone: The same CDR3 is also encoded by other DNA sequences in this sample. The chain has TRBV25-1 and TRBJ1-1, with D possibly matching TRBD1 (5 bases). The V gene lost 6 bases and the J gene lost 3 bases, with 14 bases spanning the gap. Germline loops: CDR1 MGHDK, CDR2 SYGVNS. The CDR3 is made up of 14 amino acids. DNA for the CDR3: TGTGCCAGCAGGGGACCAGCTAGGGACACTGAAGCTTTCTTT. Its protein product is CASRGPARDTEAFF.

The J gene is TRBJ2-2, the V gene TRBV5-4; tentative D call: TRBD2 (5 bases). The CDR3 runs 15 residues. Germline V CDR1 and CDR2: SGHNT, YYREEE (reference sequence). V was shortened by 0 bases and J by 4 bases, with 10 bases between the two germline ends. The chain's CDR3 is CASSLAGKVTGELFF. The CDR3 DNA follows: TGTGCCAGCAGCTTGGCCGGGAAAGTCACCGGGGAGCTGTTTTTT. Based on the CDR3 plus reference TRBV5-4 and TRBJ2-2, the full variable domain is ETGVTQSPTHLIKTRGQQVTLRCSSQSGHNTVSWYQQALGQGPQFIFQYYREEENGRGNFPPRFSGLQFPNYSSELNVNALELDDSALYLCASSLAGKVTGELFFGEGSRLTVL.

The chain is built from TRBV5-1 and TRBJ2-1; 8 nucleotides line up with TRBD2. This CDR3 has 13 residues. The J segment lost 6 bases and the V segment lost 7 bases, leaving 6 bases of the junction unmatched. Germline V gene data show CDR1 as SGHRS and CDR2 as YFSETQ. This chain's CDR3 is CASSAGGRNEQFF. The CDR3 DNA sequence: TGCGCCAGCTCTGCGGGAGGCCGCAATGAGCAGTTCTTC.

The rearrangement uses TRBV6-6 and TRBJ1-2; 8 positions agree with TRBD1. V lost 7 bases, J lost 3 bases, and 13 bases stayed unmatched. The germline V gene has CDR1 MNHNY and CDR2 SVGAGI (reference sequence). The CDR3 is 16 residues long. The CDR3 is CASTVGQGGFHYGYTF. The CDR3 DNA reads as TGTGCCAGCACGGTTGGACAGGGAGGCTTCCACTATGGCTACACCTTC.

This chain joins TRBV6-5 and TRBJ1-5; D call uncertain. The CDR3 is 13 amino acids. The germline V and J ends were trimmed by 6 bases and 3 bases, with 9 bases remaining between them. Germline CDR1 reads MNHEY; CDR2 reads SVGAGI. The CDR3 DNA is TGTGCCAGCAGGGTGGGGTTCAATCAGCCCCAGCATTTT. Amino acids: CASRVGFNQPQHF.

This clone was seen only a few times. This sequence joins TRBV7-2 and TRBJ1-4; the D gene is possibly TRBD1 (5 bases). The CDR3 runs 15 residues. Germline lookup yields CDR1 SGHTA and CDR2 FQGNSA. V lost 5 bases and J 7 bases, leaving 17 bases between the germline ends. CDR3 amino acids: CASSPTGTPSEKLFF. DNA of the CDR3: TGTGCCAGCAGCCCTACCGGGACGCCTTCTGAAAAACTGTTTTTT.

The chain joins TRBV7-6 to TRBJ1-5; D not resolved. Germline V gene sequence: CDR1 SGHVS, CDR2 FNYEAQ. The CDR3 has 13 residues. With 9 bases removed from V and 0 bases from J, the gap between germline ends came to 9 bases. CDR3 residues: CASSLFSNQPQHF. The CDR3 DNA reads TGTGCCAGTTCGTTGTTTAGCAATCAGCCCCAGCATTTT.

This clone was counted a few times. At one boundary the junction diverges from the germline segment, which might be a read error. The chain links TRBV7-7 to TRBJ1-5; no clear D gene. Germline V gene sequence: CDR1 SSHAT, CDR2 FNYEAQ (reference sequence). This CDR3 contains 14 residues. CDR3 DNA: TGTGCTAGCAGCTTGGACGGAGTAAATCAGCCCCAGCATTTT. Translation gives CASSLDGVNQPQHF.

Points on this clone: A read error may produce the germline difference seen at one junction end. The chain links TRBV5-5 to TRBJ2-3; perhaps TRBD2 as D (6 bases). This CDR3 is 11 amino acids long. The germline CDR1 and CDR2 sequences are SGHKS and YYEKEE (reference sequence). In nucleotides, the CDR3 is TGTGCCAGGAGCTCGGAGGGCACGCAGTATTTT. It translates to CARSSEGTQYF. The whole variable domain, remainder taken from reference TRBV5-5 and TRBJ2-3, is DAGVTQSPTHLIKTRGQQVTLRCSPISGHKSVSWYQQVLGQGPQFIFQYYEKEERGRGNFPDRFSARQFPNYSSELNVNALLLGDSALYLCARSSEGTQYFGPGTRLTVL.

This chain uses TRBV7-6 with TRBJ2-1; 7 nucleotides align to TRBD2. This CDR3 has 15 residues. The ends lost 5 bases at V and 8 bases at J; junction bases unmatched: 12. The germline gives CDR1 SGHVS, CDR2 FNYEAQ. CDR3 protein: CASSQEVEGGDEQFF. CDR3 coding DNA: TGTGCCAGCAGCCAAGAGGTCGAGGGAGGGGATGAGCAGTTCTTC.

In its sample, this clone was seen once. The V call is TRBV4-1, the J call TRBJ2-3; 7 bases are a match to TRBD2. The germline V gene encodes CDR1 MGHRA and CDR2 YSYEKL. The length of the CDR3 is 16 residues. After removal of 3 bases from V and 4 bases from J, the junction contained 10 bases not matched to a gene. The DNA of the CDR3 is TGCGCCAGCAGCCATCCCGGGGCGCTAGCGGCAGATACGCAGTATTTT. Its protein is CASSHPGALAADTQYF.

This rearrangement joins TRBV6-5 to TRBJ2-7, with TRBD2 identical over 11 bases. Per germline, CDR1 MNHEY and CDR2 SVGAGI. Trimming at V came to 4 bases and at J to 7 bases, leaving 6 bases not matched to a gene. The CDR3 has 14 residues. The CDR3 nucleotides read TGTGCCAGCAGTTTTAGCGGGGGGGCCAAAGAGCAGTACTTC. It translates to CASSFSGGAKEQYF.

The genes are TRBV7-2 and TRBJ1-2; D gene ambiguous. The germline V and J ends were trimmed by 5 bases and 6 bases, with 10 bases remaining between them. The CDR3 length is 12 residues. The germline V gene encodes CDR1 SGHTA and CDR2 FQGNSA. The CDR3 DNA reads as TGTGCCAGCAGCGAAGTACATCATGGCTACACCTTC. It specifies CASSEVHHGYTF.

The V gene is TRBV7-9, the J gene TRBJ1-4, with D possibly being TRBD1 (5 bases). This CDR3 is built from 14 residues. The germline CDR1 and CDR2 sequences are SEHNR and FQNEAQ (reference sequence). The V gene lost 3 bases and the J gene lost 7 bases, with 12 bases spanning the gap. The CDR3 nucleotides read TGTGCCAGCAGCTTGGGGCTTGGTGGTGAAAAACTGTTTTTT. This encodes CASSLGLGGEKLFF. Full variable domain (missing parts from reference TRBV7-9 and TRBJ1-4): DTGVSQNPRHKITKRGQNVTFRCDPISEHNRLYWYRQTLGQGPEFLTYFQNEAQLEKSRLLSDRFSAERPKGSFSTLEIQRTEQGDSAMYLCASSLGLGGEKLFFGSGTQLSVL.

J is TRBJ1-4 and V is TRBV4-1; D is unresolved. This CDR3 has 11 amino acids. CDR1 is MGHRA and CDR2 is YSYEKL in the germline V gene. Trimming cost V 1 base and J 16 bases, with 10 bases left between them. The CDR3 DNA reads as TGCGCCAGCAGCCAAGCGGGGTATAAGTTTTTT. Its translation is CASSQAGYKFF.

The genes are TRBV6-5 and TRBJ2-5, with D possibly matching TRBD2 (6 bases). The CDR3 has 13 residues. V dropped 7 bases and J dropped 5 bases, with 14 bases sitting between them. Germline V lookup: CDR1 MNHEY, CDR2 SVGAGI. CDR3 sequence reads: CASKPGGWETQYF. The CDR3 DNA reads as TGTGCCAGCAAGCCCGGGGGTTGGGAGACCCAGTACTTC.

The gene calls are TRBV25-1 and TRBJ2-1; 8 bases are a match to TRBD2. This CDR3 has 16 amino acids. V lost 2 bases, J lost 5 bases, and 8 bases stayed unmatched. Germline V gene data show CDR1 as MGHDK and CDR2 as SYGVNS. The CDR3 DNA is TGTGCCAGCAGTGAAAGGCGGGGGGCTCGTAACAATGAGCAGTTCTTC. Protein: CASSERRGARNNEQFF.

The chain combines TRBV10-3 with TRBJ2-3, with D possibly matching TRBD1 (6 bases). The CDR3 spans 14 residues. Per germline, CDR1 ENHRY and CDR2 SYGVKD. V was cut by 4 bases and J by 2 bases, with 10 bases left in between. The CDR3 region has the DNA TGTGCCATCAGTGCAGGGGATCCCACAGATACGCAGTATTTT. It specifies CAISAGDPTDTQYF.

This clone was seen only a few times. The V call is TRBV4-1, the J call TRBJ2-1, with a possible D match to TRBD2 (5 bases). The V end was cut by 1 base, the J end by 9 bases, with 19 bases between. CDR3 length equals 16 residues. Germline CDR1 and CDR2: MGHRA and YSYEKL. The CDR3 sequence: CASSQGRLASNREQFF. CDR3 DNA sequence: TGCGCCAGCAGCCAAGGACGCCTAGCATCGAATCGTGAGCAGTTCTTC.

The chain recombines TRBV7-2 with TRBJ2-1; TRBD2 matches at 11 bases. The CDR3 sequence is 16 residues long. V trimming: 4 bases; J trimming: 4 bases; junction bases outside the gene matches: 6. Germline V lookup: CDR1 SGHTA, CDR2 FQGNSA. The CDR3 bases are TGTGCCAGCAGCTCCGATAGCGGGGGGGCGTACAATGAGCAGTTCTTC. It specifies CASSSDSGGAYNEQFF.

This sequence joins TRBV28 and TRBJ1-5; possible D gene TRBD1, 6 bases. Germline CDR1 is MDHEN and CDR2 is SYDVKM. This CDR3 is built from 13 residues. Trimming left V 2 bases short and J 7 bases short, with 9 bases between. The CDR3 DNA reads as TGTGCCAGCAGTTTAAGGGGGGAGCAGCCCCAGCATTTT. Translation gives CASSLRGEQPQHF.